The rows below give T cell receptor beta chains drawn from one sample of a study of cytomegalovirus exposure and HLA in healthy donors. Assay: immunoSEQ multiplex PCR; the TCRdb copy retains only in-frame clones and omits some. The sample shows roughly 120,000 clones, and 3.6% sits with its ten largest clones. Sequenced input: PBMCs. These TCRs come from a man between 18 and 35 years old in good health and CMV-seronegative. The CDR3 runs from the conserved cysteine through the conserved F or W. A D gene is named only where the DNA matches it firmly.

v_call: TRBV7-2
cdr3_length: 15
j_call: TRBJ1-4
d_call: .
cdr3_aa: CASSLLTGSNEKLFF
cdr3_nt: TGTGCCAGCAGCTTGCTAACAGGGAGTAATGAAAAACTGTTTTTT

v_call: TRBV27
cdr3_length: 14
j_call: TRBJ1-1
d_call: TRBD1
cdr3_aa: CASSLQGARTEAFF
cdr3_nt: TGTGCCAGCAGTTTACAGGGGGCAAGGACTGAAGCTTTCTTT

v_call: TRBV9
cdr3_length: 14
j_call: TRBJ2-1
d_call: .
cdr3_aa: CASSAIVGINEQFF
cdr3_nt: TGTGCCAGCAGCGCTATCGTTGGTATCAATGAGCAGTTCTTC

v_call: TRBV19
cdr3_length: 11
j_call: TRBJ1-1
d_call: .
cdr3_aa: CASTNGGEAFF
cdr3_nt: TGTGCCAGTACCAATGGGGGGGAAGCTTTCTTT

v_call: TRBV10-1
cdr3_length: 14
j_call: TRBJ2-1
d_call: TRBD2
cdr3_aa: CASSGAGAYNEQFF
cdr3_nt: TGCGCCAGCAGTGGGGCGGGAGCCTACAATGAGCAGTTCTTC

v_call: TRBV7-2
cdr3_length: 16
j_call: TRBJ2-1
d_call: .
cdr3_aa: CASSLIGLAEGGEQFF
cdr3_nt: TGTGCCAGCAGCCTCATTGGGCTAGCGGAAGGGGGGGAGCAGTTCTTC

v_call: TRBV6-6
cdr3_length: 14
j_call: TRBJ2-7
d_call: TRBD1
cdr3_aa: CASSPSGQGNEQYF
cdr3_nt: TGTGCCAGCAGTCCATCGGGACAGGGGAACGAGCAGTACTTC

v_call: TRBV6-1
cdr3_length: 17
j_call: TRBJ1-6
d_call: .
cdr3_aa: CASSEAGGSSYNSPLHF
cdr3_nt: TGTGCCAGCAGTGAAGCGGGGGGTAGCTCCTATAATTCACCCCTCCACTTT

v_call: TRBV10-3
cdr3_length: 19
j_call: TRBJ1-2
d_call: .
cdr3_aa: CAVRESESGVFPANYGYTF
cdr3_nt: TGTGCCGTTAGGGAGAGTGAGAGTGGTGTCTTCCCAGCTAACTATGGCTACACCTTC

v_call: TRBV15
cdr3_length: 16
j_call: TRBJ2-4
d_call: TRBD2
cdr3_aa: CATSRVSGGGRYIQYF
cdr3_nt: TGTGCCACCAGCAGAGTGTCGGGGGGAGGGAGGTACATTCAGTACTTC

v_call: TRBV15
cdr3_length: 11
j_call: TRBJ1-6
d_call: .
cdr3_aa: CATSAEGTLHF
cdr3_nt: TGTGCCACCAGCGCCGAGGGCACCCTCCACTTT

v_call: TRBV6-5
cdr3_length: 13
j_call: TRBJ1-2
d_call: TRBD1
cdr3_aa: CAIRTGRNYGYTF
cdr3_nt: TGTGCCATCAGGACAGGGCGAAACTATGGCTACACCTTC

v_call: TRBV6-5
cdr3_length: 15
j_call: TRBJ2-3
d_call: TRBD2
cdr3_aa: CASRPGLAGTDTQYF
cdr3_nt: TGTGCCAGCAGGCCCGGACTAGCCGGCACAGATACGCAGTATTTT

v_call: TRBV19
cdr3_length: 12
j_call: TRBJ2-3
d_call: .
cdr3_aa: CASRRGADTQYF
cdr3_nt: TGTGCCAGTCGGAGGGGCGCAGATACGCAGTATTTT

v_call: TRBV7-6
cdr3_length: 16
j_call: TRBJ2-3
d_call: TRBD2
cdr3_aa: CASSLGSGGAKDTQYF
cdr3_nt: TGTGCCAGCAGCTTAGGTAGCGGGGGGGCTAAAGATACGCAGTATTTT

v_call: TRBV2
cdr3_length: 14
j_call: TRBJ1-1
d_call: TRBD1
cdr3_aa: CASSAGQGGTEAFF
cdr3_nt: TGTGCCAGCAGCGCCGGACAGGGGGGCACTGAAGCTTTCTTT

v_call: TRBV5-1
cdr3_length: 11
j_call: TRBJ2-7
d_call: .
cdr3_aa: CASRSAYEQYF
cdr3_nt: TGCGCCAGCAGGTCAGCCTACGAGCAGTACTTC

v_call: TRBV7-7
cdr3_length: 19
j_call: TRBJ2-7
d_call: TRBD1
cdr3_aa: CASSLAPSSRTGRSYEQYF
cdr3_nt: TGTGCTAGCAGCTTAGCACCCTCTAGCCGGACAGGCCGGTCCTACGAGCAGTACTTC

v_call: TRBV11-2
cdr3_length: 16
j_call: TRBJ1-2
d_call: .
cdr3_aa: CASSPNRDRANYGYTF
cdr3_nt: TGTGCCAGCAGCCCCAACCGAGACAGAGCTAACTATGGCTACACCTTC

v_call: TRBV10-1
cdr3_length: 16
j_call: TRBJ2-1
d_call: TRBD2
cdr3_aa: CASSDLLAGDFDEQFF
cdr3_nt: TGCGCCAGCAGTGACTTACTAGCGGGGGACTTCGACGAGCAGTTCTTC

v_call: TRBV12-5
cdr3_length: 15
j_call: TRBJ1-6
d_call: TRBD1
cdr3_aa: CASADQGALNSPLHF
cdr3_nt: TGTGCTAGTGCTGACCAGGGGGCGCTTAATTCACCCCTCCACTTT

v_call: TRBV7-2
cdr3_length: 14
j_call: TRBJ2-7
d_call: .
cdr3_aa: CASSVTGGPYEQYF
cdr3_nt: TGTGCCAGCAGTGTAACCGGGGGACCCTACGAGCAGTACTTC

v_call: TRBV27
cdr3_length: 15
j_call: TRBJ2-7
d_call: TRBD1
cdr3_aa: CASSTPRTGKYEQYF
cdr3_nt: TGTGCCAGCAGTACCCCCCGGACAGGGAAGTACGAGCAGTACTTC

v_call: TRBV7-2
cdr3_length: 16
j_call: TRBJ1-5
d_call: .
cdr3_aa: CASSFTGTWSNQPQHF
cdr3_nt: TGTGCCAGCAGCTTCACCGGGACATGGAGCAATCAGCCCCAGCATTTT

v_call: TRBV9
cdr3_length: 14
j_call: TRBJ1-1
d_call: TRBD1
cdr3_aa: CASSRKQGSTEAFF
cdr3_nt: TGTGCCAGCAGCCGCAAACAGGGGAGCACTGAAGCTTTCTTT